The clone carrying this T cell receptor (beta chain) occurred once. This sample was taken from a study of shared clonotypes between healthy human individuals. Profiling relied on immunoSEQ multiplex PCR, and the TCRdb table lists in-frame clones only, not all of them. The profile shows 2 million to 2.5 million clones, approximately 95% of them singletons. The ends were cut back, 9 bases at V and 1 base at J, with 24 bases in the middle. The CDR3 consists of 17 residues. Looked up from germline, CDR1 is SGHNT and CDR2 is YYREEE (reference sequence). The sequenced sample consisted of naive CD4+ T cells from PBMCs. Subset denoted: CD45RA+ positively selected. The sequence came from a man aged 18 to 30 in good health. Some clones in this sample may be carry-over from other donors' samples. V is TRBV5-4 and J is TRBJ2-3; maybe TRBD1 (5 bases). The CDR3 loop is CATRKIKTVFGTDTQYF. The CDR3 DNA is TGTGCCACCCGGAAAATTAAGACAGTCTTCGGCACAGATACGCAGTATTTT.